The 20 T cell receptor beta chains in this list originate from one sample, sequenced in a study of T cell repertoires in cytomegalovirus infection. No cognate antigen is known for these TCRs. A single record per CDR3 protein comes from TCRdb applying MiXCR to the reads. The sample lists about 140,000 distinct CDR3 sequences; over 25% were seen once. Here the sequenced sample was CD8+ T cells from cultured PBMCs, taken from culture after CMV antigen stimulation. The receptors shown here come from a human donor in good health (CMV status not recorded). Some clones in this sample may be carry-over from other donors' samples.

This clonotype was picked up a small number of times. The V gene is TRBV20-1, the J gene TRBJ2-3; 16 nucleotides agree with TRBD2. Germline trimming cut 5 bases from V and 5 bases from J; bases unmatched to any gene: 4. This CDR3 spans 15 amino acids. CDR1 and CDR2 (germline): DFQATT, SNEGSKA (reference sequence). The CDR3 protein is CSAPGLAGGKDTQYF. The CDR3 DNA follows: TGCAGTGCTCCGGGACTAGCGGGGGGGAAAGATACGCAGTATTTT.

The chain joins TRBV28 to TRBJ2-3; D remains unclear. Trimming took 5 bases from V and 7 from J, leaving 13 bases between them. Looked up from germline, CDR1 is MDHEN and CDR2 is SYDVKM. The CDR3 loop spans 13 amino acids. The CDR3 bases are TGTGCCAGCAGTCAGAGACTGCTCAATACGCAGTATTTT. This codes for CASSQRLLNTQYF.

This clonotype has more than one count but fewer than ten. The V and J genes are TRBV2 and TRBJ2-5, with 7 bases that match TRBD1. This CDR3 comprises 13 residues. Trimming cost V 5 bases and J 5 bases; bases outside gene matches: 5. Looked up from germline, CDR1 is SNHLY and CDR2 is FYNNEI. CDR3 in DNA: TGTGCCAGCAGTCCGGGACAGCTCGAGACCCAGTACTTC. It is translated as CASSPGQLETQYF.

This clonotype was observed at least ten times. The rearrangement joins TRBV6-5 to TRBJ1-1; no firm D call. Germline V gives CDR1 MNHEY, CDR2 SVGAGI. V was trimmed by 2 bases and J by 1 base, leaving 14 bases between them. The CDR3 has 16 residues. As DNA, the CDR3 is TGTGCCAGCAGTTACCTTAGGACGTCGGAGAACACTGAAGCTTTCTTT. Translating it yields CASSYLRTSENTEAFF.

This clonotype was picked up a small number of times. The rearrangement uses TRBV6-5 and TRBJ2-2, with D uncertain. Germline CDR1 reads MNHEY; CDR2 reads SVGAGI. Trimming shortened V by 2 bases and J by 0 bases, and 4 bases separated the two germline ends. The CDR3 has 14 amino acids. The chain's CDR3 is CASSYNPNTGELFF. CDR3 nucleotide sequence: TGTGCCAGCAGTTACAACCCGAACACCGGGGAGCTGTTTTTT.

CDR3 region: CASSIGQGGQPQHF. CDR3 coding DNA: TGCGCCAGCAGTATCGGACAGGGGGGTCAGCCCCAGCATTTT. The rearrangement joins TRBV10-2 to TRBJ1-5, with 10 bases that match TRBD1. This CDR3 is built from 14 residues. Trimming removed 5 bases from V and 6 bases from J; junction bases left unmatched: 4. In germline, CDR1 is WSHSY, CDR2 SAAADI.

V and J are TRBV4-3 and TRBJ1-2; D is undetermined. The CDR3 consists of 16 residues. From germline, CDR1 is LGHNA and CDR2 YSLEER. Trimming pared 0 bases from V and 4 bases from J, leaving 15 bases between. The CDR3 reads CASSQEREGSGYGYTF. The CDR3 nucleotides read TGCGCCAGCAGCCAAGAACGGGAGGGTAGCGGCTATGGCTACACCTTC.

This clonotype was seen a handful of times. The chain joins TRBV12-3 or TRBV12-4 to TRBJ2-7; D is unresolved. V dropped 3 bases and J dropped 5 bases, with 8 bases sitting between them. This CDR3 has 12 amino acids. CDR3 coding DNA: TGTGCCAGCAGTTTTGGGCGCAACGAGCAGTACTTC. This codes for CASSFGRNEQYF.

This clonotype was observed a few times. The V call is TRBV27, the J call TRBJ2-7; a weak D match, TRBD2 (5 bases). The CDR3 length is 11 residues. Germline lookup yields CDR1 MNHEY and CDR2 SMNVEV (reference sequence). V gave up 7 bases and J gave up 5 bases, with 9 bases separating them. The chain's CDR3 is CASTSGNEQYF. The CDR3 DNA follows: TGTGCCAGCACCTCCGGGAACGAGCAGTACTTC.

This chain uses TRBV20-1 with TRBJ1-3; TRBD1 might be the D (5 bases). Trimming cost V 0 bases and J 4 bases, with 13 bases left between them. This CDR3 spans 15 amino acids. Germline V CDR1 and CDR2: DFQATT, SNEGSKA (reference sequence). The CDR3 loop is CSARDRQGPGNTIYF. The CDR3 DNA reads TGCAGTGCTAGAGACCGCCAGGGCCCAGGAAACACCATATATTTT.

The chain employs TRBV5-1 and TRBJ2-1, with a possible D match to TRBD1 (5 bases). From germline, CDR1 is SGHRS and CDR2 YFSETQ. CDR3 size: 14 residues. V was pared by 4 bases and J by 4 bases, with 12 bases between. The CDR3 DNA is TGCGCCAGCAGCACAACAGGACGATACAATGAGCAGTTCTTC. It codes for CASSTTGRYNEQFF.

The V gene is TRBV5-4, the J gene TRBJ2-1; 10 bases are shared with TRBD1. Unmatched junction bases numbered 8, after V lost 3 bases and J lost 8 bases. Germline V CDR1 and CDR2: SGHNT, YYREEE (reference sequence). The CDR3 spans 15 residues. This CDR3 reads CASSWGQGSRDEQFF. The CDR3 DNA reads TGTGCCAGCAGCTGGGGACAGGGGTCACGGGATGAGCAGTTCTTC.

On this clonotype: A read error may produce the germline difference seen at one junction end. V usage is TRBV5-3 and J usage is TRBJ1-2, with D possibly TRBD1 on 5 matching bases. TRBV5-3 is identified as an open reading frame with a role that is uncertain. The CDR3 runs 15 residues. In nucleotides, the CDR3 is TGTGCCAGCAGCTTGGGTTCGGGACCCGAATATGGCTTCACCTTC. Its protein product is CASSLGSGPEYGFTF.

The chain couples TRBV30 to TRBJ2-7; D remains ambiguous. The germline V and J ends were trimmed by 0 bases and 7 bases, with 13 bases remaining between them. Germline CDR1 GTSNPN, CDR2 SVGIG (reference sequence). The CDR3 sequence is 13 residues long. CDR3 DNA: TGTGCCTGGAGTGTAGGGTCCCTAGGAGAGCAGTACTTC. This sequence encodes CAWSVGSLGEQYF.

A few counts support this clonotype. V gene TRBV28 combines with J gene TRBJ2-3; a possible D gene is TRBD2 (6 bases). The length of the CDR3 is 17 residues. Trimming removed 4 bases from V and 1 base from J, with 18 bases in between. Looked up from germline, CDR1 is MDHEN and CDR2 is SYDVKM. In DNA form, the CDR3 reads TGTGCCAGCAGTTCCGCTTATGGCCAGCGGGGCACAGATACGCAGTATTTT. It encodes CASSSAYGQRGTDTQYF.

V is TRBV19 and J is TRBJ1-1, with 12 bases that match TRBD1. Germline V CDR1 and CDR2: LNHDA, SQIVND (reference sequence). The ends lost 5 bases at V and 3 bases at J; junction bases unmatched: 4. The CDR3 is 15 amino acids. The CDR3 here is CASSGGQGAYTEAFF. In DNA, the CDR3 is TGTGCCAGTAGTGGGGGACAGGGGGCATACACTGAAGCTTTCTTT.

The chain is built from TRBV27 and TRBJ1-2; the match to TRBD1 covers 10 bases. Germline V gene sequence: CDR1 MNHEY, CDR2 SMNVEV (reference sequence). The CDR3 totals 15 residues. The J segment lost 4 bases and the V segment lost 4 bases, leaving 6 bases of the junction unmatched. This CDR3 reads CASSSPGQGSYGYTF. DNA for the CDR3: TGTGCCAGCAGTTCCCCGGGACAGGGGAGCTATGGCTACACCTTC.

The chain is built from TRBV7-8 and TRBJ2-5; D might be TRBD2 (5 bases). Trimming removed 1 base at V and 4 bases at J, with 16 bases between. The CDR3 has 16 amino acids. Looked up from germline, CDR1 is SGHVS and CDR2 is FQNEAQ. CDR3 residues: CASSLVRLAYSETQYF. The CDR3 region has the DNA TGTGCCAGCAGCTTAGTTCGTCTAGCATATTCAGAGACCCAGTACTTC.

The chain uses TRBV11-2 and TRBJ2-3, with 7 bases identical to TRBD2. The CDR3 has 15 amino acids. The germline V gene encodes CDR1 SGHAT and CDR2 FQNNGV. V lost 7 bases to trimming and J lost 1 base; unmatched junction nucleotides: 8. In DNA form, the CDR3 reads TGTGCCAGCACCTCACTGGCGGGGGGCACAGATACGCAGTATTTT. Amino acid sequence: CASTSLAGGTDTQYF.

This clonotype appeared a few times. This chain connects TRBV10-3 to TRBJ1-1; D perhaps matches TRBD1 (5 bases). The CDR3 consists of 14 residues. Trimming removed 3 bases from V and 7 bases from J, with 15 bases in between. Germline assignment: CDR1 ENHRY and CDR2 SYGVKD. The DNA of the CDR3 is TGTGCCATCAGTGAACCCGAGCTGGGGGGTGAAGCTTTCTTT. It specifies CAISEPELGGEAFF.